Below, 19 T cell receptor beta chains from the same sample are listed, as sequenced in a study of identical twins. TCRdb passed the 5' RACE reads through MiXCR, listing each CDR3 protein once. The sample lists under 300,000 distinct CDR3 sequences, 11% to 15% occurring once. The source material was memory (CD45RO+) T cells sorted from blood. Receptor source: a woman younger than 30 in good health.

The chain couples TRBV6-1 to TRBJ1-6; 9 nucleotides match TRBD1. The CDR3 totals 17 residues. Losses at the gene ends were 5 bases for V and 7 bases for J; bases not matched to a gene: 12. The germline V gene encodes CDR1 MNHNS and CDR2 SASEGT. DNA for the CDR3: TGTGCCAGCAGTCGCAACAGGGGGCGTAGGGACAATTCACCCCTCCACTTT. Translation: CASSRNRGRRDNSPLHF.

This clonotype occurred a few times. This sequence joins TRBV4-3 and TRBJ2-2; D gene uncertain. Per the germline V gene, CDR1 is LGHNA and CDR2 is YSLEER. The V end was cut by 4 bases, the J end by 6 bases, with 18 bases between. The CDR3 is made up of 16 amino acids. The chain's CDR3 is CASSRNVGQSPGELFF. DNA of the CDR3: TGCGCCAGCAGCCGCAACGTAGGGCAAAGTCCCGGGGAGCTGTTTTTT.

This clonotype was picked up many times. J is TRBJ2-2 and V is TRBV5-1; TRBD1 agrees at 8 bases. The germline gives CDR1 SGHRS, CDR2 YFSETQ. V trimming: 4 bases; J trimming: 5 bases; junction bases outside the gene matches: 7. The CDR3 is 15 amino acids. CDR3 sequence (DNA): TGCGCCAGCAGCATTTGGACAGGGTCAACCGGGGAGCTGTTTTTT. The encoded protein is CASSIWTGSTGELFF.

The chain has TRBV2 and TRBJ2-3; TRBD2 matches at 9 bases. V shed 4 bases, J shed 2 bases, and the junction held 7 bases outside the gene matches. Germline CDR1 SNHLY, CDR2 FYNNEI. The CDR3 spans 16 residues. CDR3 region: CASSVVAGGPTDTQYF. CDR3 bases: TGTGCCAGCAGTGTCGTCGCGGGGGGGCCCACAGATACGCAGTATTTT.

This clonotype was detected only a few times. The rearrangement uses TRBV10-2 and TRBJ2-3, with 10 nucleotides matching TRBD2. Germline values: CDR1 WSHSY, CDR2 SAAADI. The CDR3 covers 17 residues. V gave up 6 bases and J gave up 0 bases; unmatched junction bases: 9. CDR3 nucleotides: TGCGCCAGCAGATCCGGGACTAGCGACCTAAGCACAGATACGCAGTATTTT. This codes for CASRSGTSDLSTDTQYF.

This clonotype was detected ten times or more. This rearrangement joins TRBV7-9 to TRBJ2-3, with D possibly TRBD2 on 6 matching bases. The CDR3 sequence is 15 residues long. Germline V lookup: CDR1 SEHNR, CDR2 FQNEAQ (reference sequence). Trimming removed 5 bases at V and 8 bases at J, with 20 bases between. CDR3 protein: CASSLYLGRPPTQYF. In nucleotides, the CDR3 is TGTGCCAGCAGCCTTTACCTCGGGAGACCCCCTACGCAGTATTTT.

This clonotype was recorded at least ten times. This CDR3 reads CASSVTGFGNQPQHF. CDR3 bases: TGTGCCAGCAGTGTAACAGGGTTCGGCAATCAGCCCCAGCATTTT. This chain uses TRBV2 with TRBJ1-5; TRBD1 might be the D (6 bases). The CDR3 covers 15 residues. Trimming removed 4 bases from V and 2 bases from J, with 12 bases in between. Germline V gene data show CDR1 as SNHLY and CDR2 as FYNNEI.

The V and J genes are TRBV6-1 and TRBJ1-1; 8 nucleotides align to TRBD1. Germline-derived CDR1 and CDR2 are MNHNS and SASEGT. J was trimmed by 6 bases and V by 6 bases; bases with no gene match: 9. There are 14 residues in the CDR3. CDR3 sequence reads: CASRETGASAEAFF. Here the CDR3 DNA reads TGTGCCAGCAGGGAGACAGGGGCGAGCGCTGAAGCTTTCTTT.

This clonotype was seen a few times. In DNA form, the CDR3 reads TGCGCCAGCAGCTTTACTAGCGGCACCCCCCGGGAGCAGTACTTC. Protein: CASSFTSGTPREQYF. This chain links TRBV5-1 with TRBJ2-7; TRBD2 aligns across 8 bases. This CDR3 has 15 residues. Germline V CDR1 and CDR2: SGHRS, YFSETQ. With V trimmed by 2 bases and J by 7 bases, 11 bases remained unmatched.

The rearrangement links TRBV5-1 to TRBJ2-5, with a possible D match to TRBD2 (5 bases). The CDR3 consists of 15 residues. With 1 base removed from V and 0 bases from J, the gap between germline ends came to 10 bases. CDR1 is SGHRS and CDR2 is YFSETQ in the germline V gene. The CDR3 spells CASSLWTGYQETQYF. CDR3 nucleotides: TGCGCCAGCAGCTTGTGGACGGGATACCAAGAGACCCAGTACTTC.

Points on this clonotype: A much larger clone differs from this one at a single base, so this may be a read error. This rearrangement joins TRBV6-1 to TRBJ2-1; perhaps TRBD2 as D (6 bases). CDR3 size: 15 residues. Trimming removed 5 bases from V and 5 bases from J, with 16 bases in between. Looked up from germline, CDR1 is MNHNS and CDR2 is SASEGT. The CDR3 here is CASSTYRRVNNEQFF. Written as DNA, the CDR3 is TGTGCCAGCAGTACCTATAGGAGGGTAAACAATGAGCAGTTCTTC.

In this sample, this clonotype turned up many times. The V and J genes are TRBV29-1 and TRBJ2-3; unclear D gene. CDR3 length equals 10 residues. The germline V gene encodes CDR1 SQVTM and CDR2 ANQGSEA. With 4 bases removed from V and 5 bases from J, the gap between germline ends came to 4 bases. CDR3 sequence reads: CSVGIDTQYF. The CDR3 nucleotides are TGCAGCGTTGGGATAGATACGCAGTATTTT.

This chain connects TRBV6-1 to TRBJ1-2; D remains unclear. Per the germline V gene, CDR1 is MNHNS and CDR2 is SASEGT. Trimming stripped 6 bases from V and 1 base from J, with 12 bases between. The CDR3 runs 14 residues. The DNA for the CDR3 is TGTGCCAGCAGCCCCGGGCCGTATAACTATGGCTACACCTTC. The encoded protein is CASSPGPYNYGYTF.

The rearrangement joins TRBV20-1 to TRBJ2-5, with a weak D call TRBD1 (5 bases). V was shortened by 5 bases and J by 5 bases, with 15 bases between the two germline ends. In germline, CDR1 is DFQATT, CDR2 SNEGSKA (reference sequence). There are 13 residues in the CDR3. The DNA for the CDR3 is TGCAGTGCTGCACCAAGGGCAGGGGAGACCCAGTACTTC. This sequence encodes CSAAPRAGETQYF.

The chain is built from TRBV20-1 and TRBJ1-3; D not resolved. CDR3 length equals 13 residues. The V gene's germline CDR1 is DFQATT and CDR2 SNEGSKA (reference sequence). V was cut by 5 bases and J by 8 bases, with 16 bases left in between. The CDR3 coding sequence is TGCAGTGCTCGGAGCCCTCTCGCGGACACCATATATTTT. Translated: CSARSPLADTIYF.

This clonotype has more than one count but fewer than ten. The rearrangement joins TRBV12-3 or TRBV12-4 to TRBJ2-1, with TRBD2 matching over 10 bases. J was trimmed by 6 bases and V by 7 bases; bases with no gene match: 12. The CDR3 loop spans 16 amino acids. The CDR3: CASNLLAGGQANEQFF. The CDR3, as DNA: TGTGCCAGCAACCTTTTAGCGGGGGGCCAAGCCAATGAGCAGTTCTTC.

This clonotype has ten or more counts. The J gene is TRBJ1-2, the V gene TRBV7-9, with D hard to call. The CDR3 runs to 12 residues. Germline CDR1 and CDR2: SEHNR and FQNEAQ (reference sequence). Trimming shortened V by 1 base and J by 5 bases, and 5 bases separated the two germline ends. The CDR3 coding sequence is TGTGCCAGCAGCTTAGACGGGTATGGCTACACCTTC. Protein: CASSLDGYGYTF.

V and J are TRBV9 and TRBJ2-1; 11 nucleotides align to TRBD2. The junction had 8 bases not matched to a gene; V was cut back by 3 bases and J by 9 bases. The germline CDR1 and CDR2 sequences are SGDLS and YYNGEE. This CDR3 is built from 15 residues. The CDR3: CASSEWVAGGSEQFF. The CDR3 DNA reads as TGTGCCAGCAGCGAGTGGGTAGCGGGAGGGTCTGAGCAGTTCTTC.

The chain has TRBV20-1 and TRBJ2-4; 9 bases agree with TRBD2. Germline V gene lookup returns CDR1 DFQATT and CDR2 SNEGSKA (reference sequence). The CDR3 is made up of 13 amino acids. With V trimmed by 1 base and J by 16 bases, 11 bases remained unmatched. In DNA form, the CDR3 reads TGCAGTGCTAGAGTAAGTGTAGCGGGGGCAGTCTACTTC. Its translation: CSARVSVAGAVYF.